This TCR beta chain emerged from a study of T cell responses to AZD1222 COVID-19 vaccine. The study's findings and limits: Epitopes outside B.1.351 and B.1.1.7 mutated regions reportedly drew nearly half of spike TCRs. White British people made up most donors, females outnumbered males, and clonal diversity was possibly underestimated. Elevations in Spike-specific TCR breadth and depth followed administration of two AZD1222 doses.

With 4 bases removed from V and 0 bases from J, the gap between germline ends came to 13 bases. The CDR3 spans 16 residues. CDR1 MNHEY and CDR2 SVGAGI come from the germline V gene. To note about this clone: Its specificity is not known.

TCRdb's copy holds only in-frame clones and misses some; the assay was immunoSEQ multiplex PCR. The data show about 120,000 clones, under 95% seen once. V and J are TRBV6-5 and TRBJ1-5, with a weak D call TRBD1 (5 bases). The sequence came from an adult who received the AZD1222 COVID-19 vaccine. Sequences were derived from peripheral blood, sampled 28 days after the second AZD1222 dose. CDR3 protein: CASSSTWQGSNQPQHF. CDR3 bases: TGTGCCAGCAGTTCGACGTGGCAGGGTAGCAATCAGCCCCAGCATTTT.